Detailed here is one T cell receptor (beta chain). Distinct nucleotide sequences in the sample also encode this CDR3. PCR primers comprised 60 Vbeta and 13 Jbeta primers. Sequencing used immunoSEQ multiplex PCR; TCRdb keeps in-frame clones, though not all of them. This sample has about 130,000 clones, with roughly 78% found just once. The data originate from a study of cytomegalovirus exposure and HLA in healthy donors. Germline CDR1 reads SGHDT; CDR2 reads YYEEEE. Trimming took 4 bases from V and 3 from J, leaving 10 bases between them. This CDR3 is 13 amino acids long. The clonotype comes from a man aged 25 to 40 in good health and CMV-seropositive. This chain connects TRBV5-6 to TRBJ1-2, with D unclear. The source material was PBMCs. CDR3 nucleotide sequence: TGTGCCAGCAGCCCAGATATCTACTATGGCTACACCTTC. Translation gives CASSPDIYYGYTF.